Presented here are 7 T cell receptor beta chains from one specimen sequenced in a study of radiotherapy plus CTLA-4 blockade in lung cancer. TCRdb's copy holds only in-frame clones and misses some; the assay was immunoSEQ multiplex PCR. The profile shows some 110,000 clones, about 77% of them singletons. Sample: peripheral blood, taken from a patient treated with radiotherapy plus ipilimumab. Every receptor here comes from a human donor with non-small cell lung cancer who had a partial response to radiotherapy plus ipilimumab.

Remarks on this clone: Other DNA sequences from this sample encode an identical CDR3 as well. V usage is TRBV9 and J usage is TRBJ2-3; the match to TRBD1 covers 11 bases. The CDR3 has 15 residues. Germline V CDR1 and CDR2: SGDLS, YYNGEE. V shed 0 bases and J 6 bases; nucleotides not matched to a gene: 3. The CDR3 reads CASSVAGQGVDTQYF. For the CDR3, the DNA is TGTGCCAGCAGCGTAGCGGGACAGGGGGTTGATACGCAGTATTTT.

The chain employs TRBV27 and TRBJ1-5; 8 nucleotides agree with TRBD1. V lost 6 bases, J lost 7 bases, and 11 bases stayed unmatched. CDR3 size: 15 residues. Per the germline V gene, CDR1 is MNHEY and CDR2 is SMNVEV (reference sequence). CDR3 coding DNA: TGTGCCAGCAGCTCCGGACAGGGAGGAAGCCAGCCCCAGCATTTT. Translated, it gives CASSSGQGGSQPQHF.

This chain joins TRBV7-2 and TRBJ2-1, with 10 bases that match TRBD2. CDR3 size: 15 residues. V lost 6 bases and J lost 6; bases outside the gene matches: 8. Germline values: CDR1 SGHTA, CDR2 FQGNSA. CDR3 sequence reads: CASSPPSGRGNEQFF. In nucleotides, the CDR3 is TGTGCCAGCAGTCCACCTAGCGGGAGAGGCAATGAGCAGTTCTTC.

This clone appeared a single time. J is TRBJ2-2 and V is TRBV19; D gene uncertain. The CDR3 sequence is 13 residues long. Germline V gene data show CDR1 as LNHDA and CDR2 as SQIVND (reference sequence). Deletions cut 5 bases from V and 8 bases from J, with 12 bases between. In DNA, the CDR3 is TGTGCCAGTAGTTTGACTCCCAAGGGGGAGCTGTTTTTT. It translates to CASSLTPKGELFF.

The CDR3 region is CSARTGGNSPLHF. Written as DNA, the CDR3 is TGCAGCGCTAGGACAGGCGGCAATTCACCCCTCCACTTT. This sequence joins TRBV29-1 and TRBJ1-6; TRBD1 matches 7 bases. CDR1 is SQVTM and CDR2 is ANQGSEA in the germline V gene. V trimming: 7 bases; J trimming: 7 bases; junction bases outside the gene matches: 7. The CDR3 consists of 13 residues.

CDR3 sequence reads: CASRLQGAGETQYF. The DNA of the CDR3 is TGTGCCAGCAGATTACAGGGGGCAGGAGAGACCCAGTACTTC. The chain links TRBV2 to TRBJ2-5, with 9 bases lining up with TRBD1. Germline V gene lookup returns CDR1 SNHLY and CDR2 FYNNEI. V was pared by 6 bases and J by 4 bases, with 6 bases of the junction left unmatched. This CDR3 is built from 14 residues.

The chain employs TRBV10-3 and TRBJ1-4, with D maybe TRBD1 (5 bases). CDR1 ENHRY and CDR2 SYGVKD come from the germline V gene. This CDR3 spans 14 amino acids. V dropped 2 bases and J dropped 4 bases, with 8 bases sitting between them. CDR3 sequence (DNA): TGTGCCATCAGTGAGGGAGGGGATAATGAAAAACTGTTTTTT. It encodes CAISEGGDNEKLFF.